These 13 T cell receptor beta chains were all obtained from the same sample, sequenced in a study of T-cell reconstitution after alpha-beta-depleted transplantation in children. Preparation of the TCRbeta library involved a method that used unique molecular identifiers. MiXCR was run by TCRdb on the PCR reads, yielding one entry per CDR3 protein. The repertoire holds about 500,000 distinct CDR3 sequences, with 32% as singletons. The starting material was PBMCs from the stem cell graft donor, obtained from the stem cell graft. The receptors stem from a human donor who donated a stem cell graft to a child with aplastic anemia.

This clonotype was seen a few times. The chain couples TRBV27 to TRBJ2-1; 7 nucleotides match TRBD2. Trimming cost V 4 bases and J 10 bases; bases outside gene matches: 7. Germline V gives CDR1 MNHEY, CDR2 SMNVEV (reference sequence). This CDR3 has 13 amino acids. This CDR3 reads CASSWGTIPEQFF. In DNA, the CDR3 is TGTGCCAGCAGTTGGGGGACTATCCCCGAGCAGTTCTTC.

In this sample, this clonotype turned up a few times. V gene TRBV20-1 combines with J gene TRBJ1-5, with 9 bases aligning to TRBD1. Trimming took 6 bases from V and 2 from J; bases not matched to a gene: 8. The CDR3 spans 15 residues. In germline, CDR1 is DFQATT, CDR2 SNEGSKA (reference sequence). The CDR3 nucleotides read TGCAGTGCGGGGTCGACAGGGGGTCGCAATCAGCCCCAGCATTTT. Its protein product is CSAGSTGGRNQPQHF.

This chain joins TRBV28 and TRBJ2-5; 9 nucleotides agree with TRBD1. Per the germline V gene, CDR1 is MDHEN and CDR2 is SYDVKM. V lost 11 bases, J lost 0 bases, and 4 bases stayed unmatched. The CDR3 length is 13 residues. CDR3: CAGGDRDQETQYF. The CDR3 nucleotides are TGTGCCGGGGGGGACAGGGACCAAGAGACCCAGTACTTC.

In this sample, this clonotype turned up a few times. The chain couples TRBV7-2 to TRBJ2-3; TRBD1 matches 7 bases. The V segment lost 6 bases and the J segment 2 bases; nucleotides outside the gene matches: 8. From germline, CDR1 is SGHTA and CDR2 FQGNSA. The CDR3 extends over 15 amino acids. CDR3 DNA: TGTGCCAGCAGTCAAAGGACAGGATTCACAGATACGCAGTATTTT. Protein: CASSQRTGFTDTQYF.

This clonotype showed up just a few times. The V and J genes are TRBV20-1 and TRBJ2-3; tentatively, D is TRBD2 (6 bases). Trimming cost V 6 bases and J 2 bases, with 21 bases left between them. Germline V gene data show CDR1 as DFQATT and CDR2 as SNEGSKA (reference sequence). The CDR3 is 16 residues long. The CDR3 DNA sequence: TGCAGTGCCCTTCGACGTAGGGGAGGATACACAGATACGCAGTATTTT. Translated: CSALRRRGGYTDTQYF.

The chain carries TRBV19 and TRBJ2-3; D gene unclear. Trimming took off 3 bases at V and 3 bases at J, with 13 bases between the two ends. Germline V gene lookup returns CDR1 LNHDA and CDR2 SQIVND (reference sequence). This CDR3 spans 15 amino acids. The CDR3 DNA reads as TGTGCCAGTAGTATCGAACGGATGGGAACAGATACGCAGTATTTT. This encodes CASSIERMGTDTQYF. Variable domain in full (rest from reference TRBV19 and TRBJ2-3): DGGITQSPKYLFRKEGQNVTLSCEQNLNHDAMYWYRQDPGQGLRLIYYSQIVNDFQKGDIAEGYSVSREKKESFPLTVTSAQKNPTAFYLCASSIERMGTDTQYFGPGTRLTVL.

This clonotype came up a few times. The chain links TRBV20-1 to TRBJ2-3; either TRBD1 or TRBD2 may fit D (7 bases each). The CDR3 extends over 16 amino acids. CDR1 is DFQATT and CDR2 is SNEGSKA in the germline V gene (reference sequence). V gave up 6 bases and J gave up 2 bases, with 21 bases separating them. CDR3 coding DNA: TGCAGTGCCTCAAAGGGGGCGGGAGCGCACACAGATACGCAGTATTTT. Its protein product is CSASKGAGAHTDTQYF.

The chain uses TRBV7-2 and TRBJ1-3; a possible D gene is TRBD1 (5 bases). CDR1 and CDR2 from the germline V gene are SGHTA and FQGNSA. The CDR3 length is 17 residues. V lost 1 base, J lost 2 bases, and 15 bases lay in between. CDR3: CASSLGQPGRTGNTIYF. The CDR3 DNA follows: TGTGCCAGCAGCTTAGGTCAGCCGGGGCGAACTGGAAACACCATATATTTT. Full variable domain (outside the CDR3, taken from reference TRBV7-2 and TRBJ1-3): GAGVSQSPSNKVTEKGKDVELRCDPISGHTALYWYRQSLGQGLEFLIYFQGNSAPDKSGLPSDRFSAERTGGSVSTLTIQRTQQEDSAVYLCASSLGQPGRTGNTIYFGEGSWLTVV.

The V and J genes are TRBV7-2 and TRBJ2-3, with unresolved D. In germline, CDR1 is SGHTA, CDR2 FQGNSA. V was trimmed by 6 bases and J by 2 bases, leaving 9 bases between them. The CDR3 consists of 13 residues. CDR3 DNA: TGTGCCAGCAGGTCCCAGCCCACAGATACGCAGTATTTT. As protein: CASRSQPTDTQYF. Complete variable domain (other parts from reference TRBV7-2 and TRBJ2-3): GAGVSQSPSNKVTEKGKDVELRCDPISGHTALYWYRQSLGQGLEFLIYFQGNSAPDKSGLPSDRFSAERTGGSVSTLTIQRTQQEDSAVYLCASRSQPTDTQYFGPGTRLTVL.

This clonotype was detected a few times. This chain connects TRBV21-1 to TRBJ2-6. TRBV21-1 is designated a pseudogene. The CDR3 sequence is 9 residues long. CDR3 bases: TGTGCCAGCAGCCTCGTCCTGACTTTC. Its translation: CASSLVLTF.

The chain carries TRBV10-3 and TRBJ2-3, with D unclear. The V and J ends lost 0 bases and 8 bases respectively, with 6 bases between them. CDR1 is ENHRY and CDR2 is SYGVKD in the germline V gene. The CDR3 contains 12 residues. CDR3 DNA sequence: TGTGCCATCAGTGAGTCGGTAGTTACGCAGTATTTT. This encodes CAISESVVTQYF.

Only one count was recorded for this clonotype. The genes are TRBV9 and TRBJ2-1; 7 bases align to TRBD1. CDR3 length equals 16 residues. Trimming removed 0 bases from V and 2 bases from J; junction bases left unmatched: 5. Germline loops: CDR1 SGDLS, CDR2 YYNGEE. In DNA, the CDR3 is TGTGCCAGCAGCGTAGACCCCGGGACAGCCTACAATGAGCAGTTCTTC. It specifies CASSVDPGTAYNEQFF.

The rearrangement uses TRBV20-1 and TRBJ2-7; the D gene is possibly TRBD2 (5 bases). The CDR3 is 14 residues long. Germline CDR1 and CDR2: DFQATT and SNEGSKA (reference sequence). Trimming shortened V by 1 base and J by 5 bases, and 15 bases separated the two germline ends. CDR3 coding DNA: TGCAGTGCTAGAGTAGGTGCGGGTCCCCACGAGCAGTACTTC. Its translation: CSARVGAGPHEQYF.